This T cell receptor (beta chain) originates from a study of radiotherapy plus CTLA-4 blockade in lung cancer. General study findings and limits: Peripheral blood showed expansion of tumor-derived TCR clones after radiotherapy and ipilimumab.

The CDR3 consists of 14 residues. Germline CDR1 is SGHVS and CDR2 is FQNEAQ. V gave up 2 bases and J gave up 4 bases; unmatched junction bases: 4. This clone has more than one count but fewer than ten. Its antigen is unidentified. Participants had chemo-refractory metastatic non-small-cell lung cancer and were treated with focal radiation plus ipilimumab CTLA-4 blockade. Clones were read by immunoSEQ multiplex PCR, and TCRdb kept only the in-frame ones, dropping some. The sample includes more than 90,000 clones, approximately 80% of them seen just once. The rearrangement links TRBV7-8 to TRBJ1-2; 7 bases are a match to TRBD1. The material was peripheral blood, obtained from a patient treated with radiotherapy plus ipilimumab. The origin of this receptor is a human donor with non-small cell lung cancer who had a partial response to radiotherapy plus ipilimumab. CDR3 sequence (DNA): TGTGCCAGCAGCTTATCTGCAGGGGGCTATGGCTACACCTTC. It yields the protein CASSLSAGGYGYTF. The full variable domain, in which reference TRBV7-8 and TRBJ1-2 provide the parts outside the CDR3, is GAGVSQSPRYKVAKRGQDVALRCDPISGHVSLFWYQQALGQGPEFLTYFQNEAQLDKSGLPSDRFFAERPEGSVSTLKIQRTQQEDSAVYLCASSLSAGGYGYTFGSGTRLTVV.